The 2 T cell receptor beta chains below all came from one sample that was sequenced in a study of cytomegalovirus exposure and HLA in healthy donors. Using immunoSEQ multiplex PCR, the repertoire was profiled, and TCRdb retains in-frame clones only, with some absent. This table has some 120,000 clones, 80% to 90% appearing once. Specimen: PBMCs. These receptors came from a young woman in good health and CMV-seronegative.

The chain has TRBV5-6 and TRBJ2-7; 8 bases match TRBD1. The trim removed 1 base at V and 5 bases at J, leaving 11 bases unmatched. CDR3 length: 16 amino acids. CDR1 and CDR2 from the germline V gene are SGHDT and YYEEEE. The CDR3 region is CASSLRTGKNPNEQYF. The CDR3, as DNA: TGTGCCAGCAGCTTGAGGACAGGGAAAAATCCCAACGAGCAGTACTTC.

This chain joins TRBV30 and TRBJ2-3, with 10 bases that match TRBD2. Per germline, CDR1 GTSNPN and CDR2 SVGIG (reference sequence). Losses at the gene ends were 1 base for V and 5 bases for J; bases not matched to a gene: 15. This CDR3 is built from 18 residues. CDR3 amino acids: CAWSEGAGGGKYQDTQYF. Here the CDR3 DNA reads TGTGCCTGGAGTGAAGGAGCGGGAGGGGGCAAGTACCAAGATACGCAGTATTTT.